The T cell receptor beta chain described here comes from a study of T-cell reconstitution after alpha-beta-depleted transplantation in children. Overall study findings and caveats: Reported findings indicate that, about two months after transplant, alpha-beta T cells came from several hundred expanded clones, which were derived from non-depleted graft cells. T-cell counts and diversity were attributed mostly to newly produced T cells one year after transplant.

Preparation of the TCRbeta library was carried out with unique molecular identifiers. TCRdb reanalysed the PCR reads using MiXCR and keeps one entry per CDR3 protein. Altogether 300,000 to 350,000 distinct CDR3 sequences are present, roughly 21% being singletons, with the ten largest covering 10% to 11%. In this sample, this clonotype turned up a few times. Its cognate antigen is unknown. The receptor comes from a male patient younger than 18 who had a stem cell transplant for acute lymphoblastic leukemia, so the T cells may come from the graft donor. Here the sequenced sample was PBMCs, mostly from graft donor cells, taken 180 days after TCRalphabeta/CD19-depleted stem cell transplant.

The CDR3 here is CSVDGEVAGAYEQYF. CDR3 bases: TGCAGCGTGGACGGGGAGGTAGCGGGAGCGTACGAGCAGTACTTC. This rearrangement joins TRBV29-1 to TRBJ2-7; 9 nucleotides agree with TRBD2. Unmatched junction bases numbered 13, after V lost 6 bases and J lost 4 bases. The V gene's germline CDR1 is SQVTM and CDR2 ANQGSEA. This CDR3 spans 15 amino acids.